Sequencing of this T cell receptor (beta chain) was carried out in a study of T cells after yellow fever vaccination. TCRdb independently ran MiXCR on the 5' RACE reads; one entry per CDR3 protein. This sample has about 110,000 distinct CDR3 sequences; roughly 8.9% occur once, and the top ten carry around 25%. This clonotype was seen a handful of times. V was trimmed by 3 bases and J by 5 bases, leaving 18 bases between them. Germline V lookup: CDR1 KGHDR, CDR2 SFDVKD. The CDR3 consists of 16 residues. The sequence was obtained from a man in his thirties or forties who received the YFV17D yellow fever vaccine. Sample: CD8+ T cells sorted from PBMCs, taken 45 days after the yellow fever booster vaccination. V gene TRBV24-1 combines with J gene TRBJ2-5, with D hard to call. The CDR3: CATSDRQVGIGETQYF. The CDR3 DNA reads as TGTGCCACCAGTGATAGGCAGGTAGGGATCGGGGAGACCCAGTACTTC.